This T cell receptor beta chain was found in a study of cytomegalovirus exposure and HLA in healthy donors. The CDR3 has 15 amino acids. Germline V CDR1 and CDR2: MNHEY, SMNVEV (reference sequence). V was cut by 5 bases and J by 7 bases, with 15 bases left in between. 60 Vbeta and 13 Jbeta primers were used in PCR. The protocol was immunoSEQ multiplex PCR, while the TCRdb copy is restricted to in-frame clones and leaves out a portion. The sample records over 85,000 clones, about 70% being singletons. The sample consisted of PBMCs. The chain links TRBV27 to TRBJ1-6, with D possibly matching TRBD1 (6 bases). This TCR was sampled from a female donor in good health and CMV-seronegative. CDR3 region: CASSIRTDGNSPLHF. The CDR3 coding sequence is TGTGCCAGCAGTATCAGGACAGATGGAAATTCACCCCTCCACTTT.